This TCR beta chain comes out of a study of cytomegalovirus exposure and HLA in healthy donors. In the PCR, 60 Vbeta and 13 Jbeta primers were used. The protocol was immunoSEQ multiplex PCR, while the TCRdb copy is restricted to in-frame clones and leaves out a portion. The sample consists of about 130,000 clones, over 60% of them appearing once. This clone was picked up a small number of times. CDR3 size: 16 residues. Germline V gives CDR1 LNHNV, CDR2 YYDKDF (reference sequence). V trimming: 1 base; J trimming: 4 bases; junction bases outside the gene matches: 6. This chain uses TRBV15 with TRBJ2-3, with 9 bases aligning to TRBD2. Input material: PBMCs. The sequence was obtained from a man aged 60-69 years in good health and CMV-seropositive. The CDR3 reads CATSRVGGGAADTQYF. The DNA for the CDR3 is TGTGCCACCAGCAGAGTCGGCGGGGGGGCGGCAGATACGCAGTATTTT.